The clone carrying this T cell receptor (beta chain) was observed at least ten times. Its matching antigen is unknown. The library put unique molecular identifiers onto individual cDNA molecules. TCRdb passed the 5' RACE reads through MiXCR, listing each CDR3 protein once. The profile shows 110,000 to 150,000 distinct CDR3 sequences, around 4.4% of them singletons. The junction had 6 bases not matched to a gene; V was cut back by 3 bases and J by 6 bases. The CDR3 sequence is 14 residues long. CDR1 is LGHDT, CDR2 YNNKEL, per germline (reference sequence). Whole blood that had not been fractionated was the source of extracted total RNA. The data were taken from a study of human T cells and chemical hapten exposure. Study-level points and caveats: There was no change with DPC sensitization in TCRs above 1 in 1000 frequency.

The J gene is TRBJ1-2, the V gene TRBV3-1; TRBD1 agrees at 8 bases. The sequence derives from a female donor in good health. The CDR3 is CASSHPDRVNGYTF. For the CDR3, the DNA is TGTGCCAGCAGCCACCCGGACAGGGTTAATGGCTACACCTTC.